This T cell receptor (beta chain) was captured in a study of breast tumors, draining lymph nodes, adjacent tissues. The study's findings and limits: The lymph node origin of tumor T cells was framed as consistent with a hypothesis, not demonstrated. Tumors had less TCR diversity than lymph nodes, more than nontumor tissue.

The germline V gene has CDR1 MNHEY and CDR2 SMNVEV (reference sequence). CDR3 size: 13 residues. The ends lost 9 bases at V and 3 bases at J; junction bases unmatched: 7. Breast cancer patients provided tissue from their axillary draining lymph nodes. This clonotype occurred many times. Antigen: not known. TCRdb re-called the multiplex PCR reads with MiXCR, one entry per CDR3 protein. The repertoire holds some 130,000 distinct CDR3 sequences, with about 20% as singletons. V usage is TRBV27 and J usage is TRBJ1-2; the match to TRBD1 covers 7 bases. Sequenced input: axillary lymph node tissue. This TCR was sampled from a female donor with breast cancer. Some clones in this sample may be carry-over from other donors' samples. The CDR3 DNA follows: TGTGCCAGTCGACCCGGGACAGACTATGGCTACACCTTC. This translates into CASRPGTDYGYTF.